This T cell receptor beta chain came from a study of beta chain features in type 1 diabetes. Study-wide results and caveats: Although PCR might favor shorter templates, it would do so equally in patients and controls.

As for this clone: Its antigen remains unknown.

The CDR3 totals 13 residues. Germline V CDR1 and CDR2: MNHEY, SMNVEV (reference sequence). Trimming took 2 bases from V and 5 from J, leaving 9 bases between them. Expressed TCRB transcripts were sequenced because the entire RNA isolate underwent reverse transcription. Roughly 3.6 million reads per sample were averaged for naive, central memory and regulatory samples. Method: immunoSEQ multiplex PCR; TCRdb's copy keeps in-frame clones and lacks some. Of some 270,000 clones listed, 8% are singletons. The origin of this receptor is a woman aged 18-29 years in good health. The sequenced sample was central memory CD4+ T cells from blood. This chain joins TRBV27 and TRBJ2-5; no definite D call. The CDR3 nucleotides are TGTGCCAGCAGTTTACGCGGTAGGGAGACCCAGTACTTC. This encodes CASSLRGRETQYF.